What follows are 10 T cell receptor beta chains derived from one specimen sequenced in a study of CD8+ T cells in alopecia areata (dated by TCRdb to the late 2010s). This specimen's time point label, interpreted: less than 30 weeks on oral tofacitinib. Reading the label with the study, this specimen's treatment or condition is: oral pan-JAK inhibitor, 5-10 mg twice daily. The library was generated by the immunoSEQ multiplex PCR assay. To provide template for TCR sequencing, every sample had RNA extracted and reverse transcribed into cDNA. TCRdb stores this immuneACCESS table with in-frame sequences only. Part of the clones is absent; in the studies checked, under half of the shortfall reflects unresolved V genes, and no reason is known for the rest. The sample table lists 150,000 to 200,000 clones, around 59% of them with a count of one. 14% of the sample is taken by the ten largest. Sample: CD4+ T cells sorted from blood, taken at week 24, from a patient treated with tofacitinib. Source of these receptors: a human donor with alopecia areata.

V and J are TRBV11-3 and TRBJ1-4, with D perhaps matching TRBD1 (5 bases). Trimming took off 6 bases at V and 3 bases at J, with 14 bases between the two ends. Germline lookup yields CDR1 SGHNT and CDR2 YENEEA. The CDR3 has 15 residues. CDR3 bases: TGTGCCAGCAGTTGGAACGACAGCCCTAATGAAAAACTGTTTTTT. Encoded protein: CASSWNDSPNEKLFF.

The CDR3 nucleotides read TGTGCCAGCAGCTCGGAATGGGAAGGCACAGATACGCAGTATTTT. This codes for CASSSEWEGTDTQYF. V is TRBV9 and J is TRBJ2-3; D unclear. The V gene lost 4 bases and the J gene lost 1 base, with 13 bases spanning the gap. The CDR3 has 15 amino acids. Looked up from germline, CDR1 is SGDLS and CDR2 is YYNGEE.

The chain couples TRBV6-1 to TRBJ1-6; no reliable D call. Germline CDR1 reads MNHNS; CDR2 reads SASEGT. The CDR3 is made up of 13 amino acids. Between the trimmed V and J ends, which lost 2 bases and 10 bases, there was a span of 9 bases. The CDR3: CASSERVGSPLHF. In DNA, the CDR3 is TGTGCCAGCAGTGAAAGGGTTGGGTCACCCCTCCACTTT.

This clone was detected a few times. The CDR3 loop is CASSGQMDQPQHF. DNA of the CDR3: TGTGCCAGCAGTGGCCAGATGGATCAGCCCCAGCATTTT. The chain carries TRBV7-8 and TRBJ1-5; D is ambiguous. Trimming pared 6 bases from V and 5 bases from J, leaving 11 bases between. This CDR3 is built from 13 residues. Germline-derived CDR1 and CDR2 are SGHVS and FQNEAQ.

The rearrangement joins TRBV9 to TRBJ1-1, with D possibly matching TRBD1 (5 bases). Trimming stripped 0 bases from V and 4 bases from J, with 7 bases between. The CDR3 has 13 amino acids. The V gene's germline CDR1 is SGDLS and CDR2 YYNGEE. CDR3 amino acids: CASSVAGTTEAFF. The CDR3 coding sequence is TGTGCCAGCAGCGTAGCTGGGACCACTGAAGCTTTCTTT.

A few counts support this clone. The rearrangement joins TRBV19 to TRBJ2-2, with D maybe TRBD2 (7 bases). CDR3 length: 15 residues. Germline CDR1 and CDR2: LNHDA and SQIVND (reference sequence). V gave up 3 bases and J gave up 3 bases, with 11 bases separating them. In DNA, the CDR3 is TGTGCCAGTAGTATTGCGGGGGCGGACACCGGGGAGCTGTTTTTT. As protein: CASSIAGADTGELFF. The entire variable domain, with the rest obtained from reference TRBV19 and TRBJ2-2, is as follows: DGGITQSPKYLFRKEGQNVTLSCEQNLNHDAMYWYRQDPGQGLRLIYYSQIVNDFQKGDIAEGYSVSREKKESFPLTVTSAQKNPTAFYLCASSIAGADTGELFFGEGSRLTVL.

The chain has TRBV7-2 and TRBJ1-4, with D unresolved. This CDR3 spans 13 amino acids. The V gene's germline CDR1 is SGHTA and CDR2 FQGNSA. V was cut by 4 bases and J by 8 bases, with 11 bases left in between. This CDR3 reads CASSSWYAEKLFF. The CDR3 DNA reads as TGTGCCAGCAGCTCGTGGTATGCAGAAAAACTGTTTTTT.

The gene calls are TRBV5-1 and TRBJ2-7; 9 bases fit TRBD1. V shed 3 bases, J shed 0 bases, and the junction held 4 bases outside the gene matches. The CDR3 contains 15 residues. From germline, CDR1 is SGHRS and CDR2 YFSETQ. This CDR3 reads CASSWGDRDSYEQYF. Written as DNA, the CDR3 is TGCGCCAGCAGCTGGGGGGACAGGGACTCCTACGAGCAGTACTTC.

In this sample, this clone turned up a few times. This chain joins TRBV30 and TRBJ2-3, with 7 positions matching TRBD2. The length of the CDR3 is 13 residues. Germline loops: CDR1 GTSNPN, CDR2 SVGIG (reference sequence). V lost 4 bases, J lost 8 bases, and 9 bases stayed unmatched. The CDR3 is CAWTSLSGGTQYF. The CDR3 DNA sequence: TGTGCCTGGACCTCCCTCTCGGGGGGTACGCAGTATTTT. Together with reference TRBV30 and TRBJ2-3, the CDR3 gives the full variable domain: SQTIHQWPATLVQPVGSPLSLECTVEGTSNPNLYWYRQAAGRGLQLLFYSVGIGQISSEVPQNLSASRPQDRQFILSSKKLLLSDSGFYLCAWTSLSGGTQYFGPGTRLTVL.

This clone was observed a handful of times. The chain links TRBV2 to TRBJ1-6; D not certain. Germline loops: CDR1 SNHLY, CDR2 FYNNEI. V was pared by 7 bases and J by 4 bases, with 11 bases between. The CDR3 is 14 amino acids. This CDR3 reads CASTTLAYNSPLHF. In DNA form, the CDR3 reads TGTGCCAGCACGACGCTTGCGTATAATTCACCCCTCCACTTT.